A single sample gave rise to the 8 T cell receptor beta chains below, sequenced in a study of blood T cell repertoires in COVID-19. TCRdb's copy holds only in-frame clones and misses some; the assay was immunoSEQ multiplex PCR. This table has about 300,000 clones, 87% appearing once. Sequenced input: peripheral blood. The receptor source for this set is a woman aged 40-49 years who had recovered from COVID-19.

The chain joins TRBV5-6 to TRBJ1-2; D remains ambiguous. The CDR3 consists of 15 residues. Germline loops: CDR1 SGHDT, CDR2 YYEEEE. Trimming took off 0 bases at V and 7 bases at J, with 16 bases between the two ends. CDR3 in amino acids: CASSLGTYGKAGYTF. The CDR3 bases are TGTGCCAGCAGCTTGGGGACTTACGGGAAGGCTGGCTACACCTTC.

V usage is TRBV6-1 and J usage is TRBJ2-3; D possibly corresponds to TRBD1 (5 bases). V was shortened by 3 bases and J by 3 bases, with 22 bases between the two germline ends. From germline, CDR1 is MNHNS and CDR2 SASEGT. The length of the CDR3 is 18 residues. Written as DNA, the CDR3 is TGTGCCAGCAGTGATCGACAGTATAACAGCCCTAGGACAGATACGCAGTATTTT. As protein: CASSDRQYNSPRTDTQYF.

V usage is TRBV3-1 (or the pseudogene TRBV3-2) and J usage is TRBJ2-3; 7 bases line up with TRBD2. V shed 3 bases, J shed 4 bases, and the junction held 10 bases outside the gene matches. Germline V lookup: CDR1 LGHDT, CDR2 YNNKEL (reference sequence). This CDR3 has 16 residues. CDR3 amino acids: CASSHPVKRGPDTQYF. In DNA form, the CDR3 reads TGTGCCAGCAGCCACCCGGTGAAGCGGGGTCCAGATACGCAGTATTTT.

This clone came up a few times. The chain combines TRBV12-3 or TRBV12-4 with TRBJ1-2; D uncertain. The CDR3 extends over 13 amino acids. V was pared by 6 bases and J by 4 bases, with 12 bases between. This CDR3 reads CASSRRGVYGYTF. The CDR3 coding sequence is TGTGCCAGCAGCCGACGTGGAGTCTATGGCTACACCTTC.

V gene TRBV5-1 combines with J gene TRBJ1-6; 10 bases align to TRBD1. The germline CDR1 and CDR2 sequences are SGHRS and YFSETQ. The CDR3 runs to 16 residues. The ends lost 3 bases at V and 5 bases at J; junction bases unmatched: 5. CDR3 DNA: TGCGCCAGCAGCTGGGGGACAGGGGAAGATAATTCACCCCTCCACTTT. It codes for CASSWGTGEDNSPLHF.

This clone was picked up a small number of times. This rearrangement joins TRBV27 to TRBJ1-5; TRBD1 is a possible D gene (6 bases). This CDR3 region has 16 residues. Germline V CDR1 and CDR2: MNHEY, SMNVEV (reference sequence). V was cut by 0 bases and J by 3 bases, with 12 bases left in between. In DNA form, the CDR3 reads TGTGCCAGCAGTTTATCAGCAGGGGAACTCAATCAGCCCCAGCATTTT. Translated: CASSLSAGELNQPQHF.

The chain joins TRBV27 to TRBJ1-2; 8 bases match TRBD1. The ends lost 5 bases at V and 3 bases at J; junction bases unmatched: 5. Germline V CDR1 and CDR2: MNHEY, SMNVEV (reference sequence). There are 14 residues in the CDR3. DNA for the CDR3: TGTGCCAGCAGTCCAGGGGGCAGATACTATGGCTACACCTTC. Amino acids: CASSPGGRYYGYTF.

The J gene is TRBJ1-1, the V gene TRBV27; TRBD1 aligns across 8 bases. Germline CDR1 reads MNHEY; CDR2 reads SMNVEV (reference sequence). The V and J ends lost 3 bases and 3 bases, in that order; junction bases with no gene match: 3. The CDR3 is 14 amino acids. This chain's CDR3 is CASSFAGGYTEAFF. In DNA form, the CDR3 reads TGTGCCAGCAGTTTTGCAGGGGGCTACACTGAAGCTTTCTTT.